The clone carrying this TCR beta chain appeared a few times. The antigen remains undetermined. The sample originates from a study of identical twins. A universal primer site was incorporated via template switching, and the cDNA contained unique molecular identifiers. TCRdb ran MiXCR on the 5' RACE reads and lists one entry per CDR3 protein. The repertoire holds approximately 470,000 distinct CDR3 sequences, with 14% as singletons. Study-level findings and limits: Instead of following the same donors, the conclusions were based on cross-sectional statistical analysis.

The length of the CDR3 is 15 residues. V was clipped by 4 bases and J by 0 bases, with 11 bases between them. Looked up from germline, CDR1 is SGHRS and CDR2 is YFSETQ. Everyone who gave samples was a healthy Caucasian. These same data were also listed under a study on yellow fever vaccine responses in identical twins.

The chain uses TRBV5-1 and TRBJ1-5; D perhaps matches TRBD1 (5 bases). The material sequenced was CD4+ T cells sorted from blood. The TCR sequence derives from a woman aged 18-29 years in good health. The CDR3 DNA reads TGCGCCAGCAGCCCCATGGGACTTAGCAATCAGCCCCAGCATTTT. Its protein product is CASSPMGLSNQPQHF.